A single sample is the source of the 8 T cell receptor beta chains below, sequenced in a study of shared clonotypes between healthy human individuals. This table comes from immunoSEQ multiplex PCR, and its TCRdb copy is limited to in-frame clones, with some not included. The sample holds roughly 2.5 million clones; around 94% are singletons and the top ten take around 0.14%. Material: naive CD4+ T cells sorted from blood. Noted subset: CD45RA+ positively selected. The receptors were gathered from a man between 18 and 35 years old in good health.

This chain links TRBV5-8 with TRBJ2-2, with D maybe TRBD1 (6 bases). CDR1 is SGHTS, CDR2 YDEGEE, per germline. The CDR3 length is 13 residues. V gave up 6 bases and J gave up 6 bases, with 12 bases separating them. The CDR3 nucleotides are TGTGCCAGCACCCTACAGGGCCCCGGGGAGCTGTTTTTT. Its translation is CASTLQGPGELFF.

The DNA for the CDR3 is TGTGCCAGCAGTGTTACTAGCGGGGGGGCCGATGAGCAGTACTTC. As protein: CASSVTSGGADEQYF. The chain recombines TRBV6-1 with TRBJ2-7; 13 nucleotides match TRBD2. J gave up 7 bases and V 4 bases, and 7 bases lay outside the gene matches. This CDR3 region has 15 residues. Germline-derived CDR1 and CDR2 are MNHNS and SASEGT.

The rearrangement joins TRBV19 to TRBJ1-5; TRBD1 agrees at 7 bases. Per the germline V gene, CDR1 is LNHDA and CDR2 is SQIVND (reference sequence). The CDR3 is 16 amino acids. The V and J ends lost 4 bases and 3 bases, in that order; junction bases with no gene match: 9. The CDR3 loop is CASSTTDRTDNQPQHF. CDR3 DNA sequence: TGTGCCAGTAGTACGACGGACAGGACGGACAATCAGCCCCAGCATTTT. Drawing the rest from reference TRBV19 and TRBJ1-5, the complete variable domain is DGGITQSPKYLFRKEGQNVTLSCEQNLNHDAMYWYRQDPGQGLRLIYYSQIVNDFQKGDIAEGYSVSREKKESFPLTVTSAQKNPTAFYLCASSTTDRTDNQPQHFGDGTRLSIL.

The chain carries TRBV9 and TRBJ2-5; 10 positions match TRBD2. With V trimmed by 0 bases and J by 5 bases, 10 bases remained unmatched. The CDR3 has 17 amino acids. CDR1 is SGDLS, CDR2 YYNGEE, per germline. This CDR3 is CASSVGLAGAPAETQYF. DNA of the CDR3: TGTGCCAGCAGCGTAGGTCTAGCGGGGGCACCAGCGGAGACCCAGTACTTC.

The chain has TRBV5-1 and TRBJ2-2, with unresolved D. This CDR3 has 12 residues. V dropped 0 bases and J dropped 9 bases, with 6 bases sitting between them. Germline lookup yields CDR1 SGHRS and CDR2 YFSETQ. The CDR3 sequence: CASSLDRRELFF. CDR3 in DNA: TGCGCCAGCAGCTTGGATCGGAGGGAGCTGTTTTTT.

This clone was seen once. The genes are TRBV5-1 and TRBJ1-2; no clear D. The CDR3 spans 14 residues. V lost 0 bases, J lost 9 bases, and 15 bases lay in between. CDR1 and CDR2 (germline): SGHRS, YFSETQ. CDR3 DNA sequence: TGCGCCAGCAGCTTGGGGGGTCAACCTAGCCGCTACACCTTC. It encodes CASSLGGQPSRYTF.

The V and J genes are TRBV19 and TRBJ1-1, with D tentatively TRBD1 (5 bases). The CDR3 has 14 amino acids. V lost 5 bases, J lost 0 bases, and 10 bases lay in between. CDR1 is LNHDA, CDR2 SQIVND, per germline (reference sequence). The CDR3: CASSGGLMNTEAFF. The CDR3 DNA follows: TGTGCCAGTAGTGGGGGTCTAATGAACACTGAAGCTTTCTTT. The entire variable domain, with the rest obtained from reference TRBV19 and TRBJ1-1, is as follows: DGGITQSPKYLFRKEGQNVTLSCEQNLNHDAMYWYRQDPGQGLRLIYYSQIVNDFQKGDIAEGYSVSREKKESFPLTVTSAQKNPTAFYLCASSGGLMNTEAFFGQGTRLTVV.

The J gene is TRBJ1-1, the V gene TRBV11-2; D is unresolved. The V gene's germline CDR1 is SGHAT and CDR2 FQNNGV. The CDR3 consists of 12 residues. Deletions cut 5 bases from V and 8 bases from J, with 12 bases between. The CDR3 DNA reads TGTGCCAGCAGCCTAAGTGGGCACGAAGCTTTCTTT. Protein product: CASSLSGHEAFF.